The clone carrying this T cell receptor (beta chain) was observed a few times. The data belong to a study of blood T cells in healthy people across ages. Background on the study: Per two T cells, template switching captured roughly one barcoded beta molecule.

A second roughly 6 to 12 cycle PCR used barcoded and J-beta primers. MiXCR, applied by TCRdb to the 5' RACE reads, yields one record per CDR3 protein. The table includes about 1.6 million distinct CDR3 sequences, about 35% detected once. The V end was cut by 5 bases, the J end by 4 bases, with 23 bases between. The CDR3 is 17 amino acids. The sequence was obtained from a woman in her thirties in good health. The sample taken for sequencing was blood. The genes are TRBV12-3 or TRBV12-4 and TRBJ1-2; D possibly corresponds to TRBD1 (6 bases). In nucleotides, the CDR3 is TGTGCCAGCAGTCCTGTGGGGGGGCGGAGGGACCTCTATGGCTACACCTTC. It is translated as CASSPVGGRRDLYGYTF.